This T cell receptor beta chain appears in the sequencing data of a study of diagnostic markers for celiac disease (dated by TCRdb to about 2020). Going by frequency, this clonotype is medium-sized (0.01 to 0.1%); no count is logged. This clone's antigen is unknown. CDR1 and CDR2 were assigned from the germline V gene as SGHTA and FQGTGA. The CDR3, cysteine through phenylalanine, is 17 amino acids long. The protein alone is recorded here. Instrument on record: Illumina MiSeq. TCRdb reanalyzed the reads, keeping one entry per CDR3 protein sequence and omitting DNA. This sample's table carries about 7,500 distinct CDR3 sequences. Around 6% of the sample is held by the ten biggest clonotypes.

This clonotype was obtained from a human donor. This table probably holds off-target reads from a library built for another chain. The sample taken for sequencing was either unsorted cells or a sorted T cell fraction (not recorded which). The chain was built from TRBV7-3 and TRBJ2-1; the D call from TCRdb, TRBD1, cannot be confirmed without DNA. CDR3 region: CASSLMAGGQKANEQFF. Reference TRBV7-3 and TRBJ2-1 genes cover what lies past the CDR3, so the full variable domain is GAGVSQTPSNKVTEKGKYVELRCDPISGHTALYWYRQSLGQGPEFLIYFQGTGAADDSGLPNDRFFAVRPEGSVSTLKIQRTERGDSAVYLCASSLMAGGQKANEQFFGPGTRLTVL.